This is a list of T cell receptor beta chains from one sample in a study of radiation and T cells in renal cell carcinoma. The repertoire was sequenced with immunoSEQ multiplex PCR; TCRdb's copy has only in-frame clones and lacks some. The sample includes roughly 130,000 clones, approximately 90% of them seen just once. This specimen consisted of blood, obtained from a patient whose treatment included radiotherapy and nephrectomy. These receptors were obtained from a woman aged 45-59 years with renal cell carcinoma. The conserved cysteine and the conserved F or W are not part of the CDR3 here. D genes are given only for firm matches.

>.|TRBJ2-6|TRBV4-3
ASSLRWGVAYSGANVLT
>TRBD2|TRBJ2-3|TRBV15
ATLSTTSGVADTQY
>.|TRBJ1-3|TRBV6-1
ASSEERGGSTSGNTIY
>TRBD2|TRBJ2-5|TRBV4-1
ASRPGTSGVETQY
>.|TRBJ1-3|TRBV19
ASSIHQGSGNTIY
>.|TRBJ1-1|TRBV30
AWSVLEPGNTEAF
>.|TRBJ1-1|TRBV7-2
ASSLSGGNTEAF
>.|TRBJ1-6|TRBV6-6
ASSYPGDGSPLH
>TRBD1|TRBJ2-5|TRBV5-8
ASSSRQGLQTQY
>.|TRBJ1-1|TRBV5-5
ASSRPRDNTEAF
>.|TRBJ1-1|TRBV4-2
ASSQVELLGTEAF
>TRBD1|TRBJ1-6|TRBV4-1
ASSQDAGGQRRNSPLH
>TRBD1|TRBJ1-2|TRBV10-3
AISPDREDYGYT
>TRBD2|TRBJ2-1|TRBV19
ASSIEFSGGNNEQF
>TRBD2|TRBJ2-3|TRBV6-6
ASSPSTSGGRGTQY
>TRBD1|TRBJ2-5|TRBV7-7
ASSMTGAQETQY
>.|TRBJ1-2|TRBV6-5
ASSFRGAGYT
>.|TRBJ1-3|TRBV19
ASTLDSSGNTIY
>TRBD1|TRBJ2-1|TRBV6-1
ASSTGTGNYNEQF
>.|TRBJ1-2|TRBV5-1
ASSATQGNRYGYT
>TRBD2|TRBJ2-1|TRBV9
ASSVISGGYNEQF
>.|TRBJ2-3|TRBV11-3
ASSLGGSRRTDTQY
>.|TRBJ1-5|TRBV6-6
ASSSFRQFSNQPQH
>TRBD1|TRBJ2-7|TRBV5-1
ASSQDRAYEQY
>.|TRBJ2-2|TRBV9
ASSDPTGELF
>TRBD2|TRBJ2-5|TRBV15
ATSRVTSGAGETQY
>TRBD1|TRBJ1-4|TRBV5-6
ASSLRDRDEKLF
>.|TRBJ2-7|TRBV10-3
AISDRVISSYEQY
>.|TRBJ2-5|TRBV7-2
ASSPKRGGYQETQY